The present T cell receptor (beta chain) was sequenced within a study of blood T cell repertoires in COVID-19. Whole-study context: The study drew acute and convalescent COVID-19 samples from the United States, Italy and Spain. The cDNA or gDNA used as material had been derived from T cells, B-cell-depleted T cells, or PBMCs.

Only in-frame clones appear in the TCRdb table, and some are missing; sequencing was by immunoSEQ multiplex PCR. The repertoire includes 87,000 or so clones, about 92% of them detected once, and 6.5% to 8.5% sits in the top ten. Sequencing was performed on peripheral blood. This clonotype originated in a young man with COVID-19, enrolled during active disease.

The DNA for the CDR3 is TGTGCCACCAGCAGAGATCGGGACTCATCGGATACGCAGTATTTT. Its translation is CATSRDRDSSDTQYF. The J gene is TRBJ2-3, the V gene TRBV15; a weak D match, TRBD2 (6 bases). The germline gives CDR1 LNHNV, CDR2 YYDKDF (reference sequence). The CDR3 totals 15 residues. V was pared by 0 bases and J by 6 bases, with 13 bases between.